Listed below are T cell receptor beta chains from one sample, sequenced in a study of blood T cell repertoires in COVID-19. Assay used: immunoSEQ multiplex PCR; TCRdb lists only in-frame clones, some missing. The repertoire includes hundreds of thousands of clones, about nine tenths of them detected once, and about 2.2% sits in the top ten. Material: peripheral blood. Receptors were obtained from a woman aged 45-65 years who had recovered from COVID-19. CDR3s include the opening cysteine and the closing phenylalanine or tryptophan. The D gene is left open where the match is weak. A clone size is listed for some rows: how often the clone was seen (once, few, many), or a class if it is expanded.

>.|TRBV2|TRBJ1-3|.
TGTGCCAGCAGGATAGGGGGAGGAAACACCATATATTTT
CASRIGGGNTIYF
>.|TRBV30|TRBJ1-1|TRBD1
TGTGCCTGGAGGGCGACAGGGAAGAGTGGGAGTGAAGCTTTCTTT
CAWRATGKSGSEAFF
>.|TRBV7-6|TRBJ1-2|.
TGTGCCAGCATCTCCTCCCGTCTGGGCTACACCTTC
CASISSRLGYTF
>.|TRBV28|TRBJ2-2|.
TGTGCCAGCAGTTTTTTGGCGGCCATGAACACCGGGGAGCTGTTTTTT
CASSFLAAMNTGELFF
>once|TRBV10-2|TRBJ2-3|TRBD2
TGCGCCAGCAGGGACCGACTAGCGGATCCCTTTACGCAGTATTTT
CASRDRLADPFTQYF
>.|TRBV9|TRBJ2-1|TRBD2
TGTGCCAGCAGCGCCCCGGGACTAGCCCTCAATGAGCAGTTCTTC
CASSAPGLALNEQFF
>.|TRBV19|TRBJ2-1|.
TGTGCCAGTAGTATGAGTAGATGGAGCTCCTACAATGAGCAGTTCTTC
CASSMSRWSSYNEQFF
>.|TRBV10-3|TRBJ2-5|TRBD1
TGTGCCATCAGTGAGCCAGGACAGGGAGTACAAGAGACCCAGTACTTC
CAISEPGQGVQETQYF
>.|TRBV27|TRBJ1-5|TRBD1
TGTGCCAGCAGCCCGACAGGGGCCATCGATCAGCCCCAGCATTTT
CASSPTGAIDQPQHF
>.|TRBV7-9|TRBJ2-7|TRBD2
TGTGCCAGCAGCTTTCCTATAGCGGGATCGGGCGACGAGCAGTACTTC
CASSFPIAGSGDEQYF
>.|TRBV7-9|TRBJ2-5|TRBD2
TGTGCCAGCAGCTTCAGCAACCTAGCGGGAGGGCCGGGGGAGACCCAGTACTTC
CASSFSNLAGGPGETQYF
>.|TRBV7-8|TRBJ1-5|TRBD1
TGTGCCAGCAGCTCGACAGGGGATGTCACTCAGCCCCAGCATTTT
CASSSTGDVTQPQHF
>.|TRBV5-1|TRBJ1-2|.
TGCGCCAGCAGCCCGGGGGGCGGCCTCTATGGCTACACCTTC
CASSPGGGLYGYTF
>once|TRBV19|TRBJ2-7|.
TGTGCCAGTAGTACCCACCCAGGGGCGAGCTCCTACGAGCAGTACTTC
CASSTHPGASSYEQYF
>.|TRBV2|TRBJ1-2|TRBD1
TGTGCCAGCAGGTGGGGGACAGGGAATGGGGGCTACACCTTC
CASRWGTGNGGYTF
>.|TRBV30|TRBJ2-7|.
TGTGCCTGGAGTGGAAGGCAGGACGAGCAGTACTTC
CAWSGRQDEQYF
>.|TRBV24-1|TRBJ1-2|TRBD1
TGTGCCACCAGTCCGGACAGGAACTATGGCTACACCTTC
CATSPDRNYGYTF
>.|TRBV7-3|TRBJ1-1|.
TGTGCCAGCAGCTACCTTCGCCAGGGGAAGAACACTGAAGCTTTCTTT
CASSYLRQGKNTEAFF
>few|TRBV6-5|TRBJ1-6|TRBD1
TGTGCCAGCAGTTACTCGGACAGGACTTATAATTCACCCCTCCACTTT
CASSYSDRTYNSPLHF
>.|TRBV10-1|TRBJ1-1|.
TGCGCCAGCGGAACTCCCCCTCCGCCAGGGGTGGTTGAAGCTTTCTTT
CASGTPPPPGVVEAFF
>once|TRBV7-9|TRBJ2-7|.
TGTGCCAGCAGCTCCCAGGGTTCCTACGAGCAGTACTTC
CASSSQGSYEQYF
>.|TRBV7-2|TRBJ2-2|TRBD2
TGTACCAGCAGCTTACGCCCCACCGGGACTACGAACACCGGGGAGCTGTTTTTT
CTSSLRPTGTTNTGELFF
>.|TRBV27|TRBJ1-1|.
TGTGCCAGCGGGCTGACAGGTTTTGAAGCTTTCTTT
CASGLTGFEAFF
>.|TRBV9|TRBJ2-3|.
TGTGCCAGCAGCGTAAGAATGGAGGGCCGGGCGGGAGATACGCAGTATTTT
CASSVRMEGRAGDTQYF
>.|TRBV9|TRBJ1-4|TRBD1
TGTGCCAGCAGCGTGACAGGGGGCAGGCTGTCTAATGAAAAACTGTTTTTT
CASSVTGGRLSNEKLFF
>once|TRBV3-1/TRBV3-2|TRBJ1-6|.
TGTGCCAGCAGCCAAGGAGAGATTTTGCCCCTCCACTTT
CASSQGEILPLHF
>.|TRBV5-8|TRBJ2-1|TRBD1
TGTGCCAGCACCCGGGACAGGGGAGGCTACAATGAGCAGTTCTTC
CASTRDRGGYNEQFF
>.|TRBV10-2|TRBJ2-5|TRBD2
TGCGCCAGCAGTGATCCCTTGGGACTAGCGGGGGGCACCTCGTACCAAGAGACCCAGTACTTC
CASSDPLGLAGGTSYQETQYF
>.|TRBV19|TRBJ1-2|.
TGTGCCACCCTTCACCGTGGGGCAGGGTCCCCCTCATATGGCTACACCTTC
CATLHRGAGSPSYGYTF
>few|TRBV15|TRBJ1-5|.
TGTGCCACCAGCAGAACACAGGTAAATCAGCCCCAGCATTTT
CATSRTQVNQPQHF
>.|TRBV5-6|TRBJ1-2|TRBD1
TGTGCCAGCAGCTTGGCGACAGGGCCTGGCTACACCTTC
CASSLATGPGYTF